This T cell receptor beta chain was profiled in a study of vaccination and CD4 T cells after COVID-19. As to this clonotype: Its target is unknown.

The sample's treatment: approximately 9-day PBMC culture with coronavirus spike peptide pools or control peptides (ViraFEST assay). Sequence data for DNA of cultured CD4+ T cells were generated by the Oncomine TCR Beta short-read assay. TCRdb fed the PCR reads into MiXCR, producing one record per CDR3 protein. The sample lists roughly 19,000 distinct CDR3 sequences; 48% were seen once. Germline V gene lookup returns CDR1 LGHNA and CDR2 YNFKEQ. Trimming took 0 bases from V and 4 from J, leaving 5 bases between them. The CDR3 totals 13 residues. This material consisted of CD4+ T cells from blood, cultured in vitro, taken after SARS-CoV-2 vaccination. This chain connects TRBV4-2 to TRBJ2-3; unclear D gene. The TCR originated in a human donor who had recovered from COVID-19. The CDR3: CASSQDRPDTQYF. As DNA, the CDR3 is TGTGCCAGCAGCCAAGACAGGCCAGATACGCAGTATTTT.